This is a list of T cell receptor beta chains from one sample in a study of blood T cell repertoires in COVID-19. Clones were sequenced by immunoSEQ multiplex PCR, and TCRdb holds only the in-frame ones, with some missing. The repertoire holds some 85,000 clones, with approximately 80% as singletons. Sequences were obtained from peripheral blood. These receptors were taken from a woman older than 75 with acute or convalescent COVID-19. The CDR3 runs from the conserved cysteine through the conserved F or W. The D gene is left open where the match is weak. Not all rows give a size; the values are once, few, many and, for expanded clones, a class.

length | J | size | D | V | CDR3 | DNA
13 | TRBJ1-1 | . | . | TRBV7-9 | CASSLDFNTEAFF | TGTGCCAGCAGCTTGGACTTTAACACTGAAGCTTTCTTT
12 | TRBJ2-2 | . | . | TRBV29-1 | CSVGQLGSELFF | TGCAGCGTTGGACAGCTGGGTTCGGAGCTGTTTTTT
16 | TRBJ2-1 | once | . | TRBV7-9 | CASSSYAGARDNEQFF | TGTGCCAGCAGCTCATACGCGGGGGCGAGGGACAATGAGCAGTTCTTC
14 | TRBJ1-1 | few | TRBD1 | TRBV6-5 | CASTRQGPNTEAFF | TGTGCCAGCACCCGACAGGGACCAAACACTGAAGCTTTCTTT
15 | TRBJ2-7 | . | TRBD2 | TRBV7-9 | CASSSRLAEPYEQYF | TGTGCCAGCAGCTCTAGACTAGCGGAGCCCTACGAGCAGTACTTC
13 | TRBJ1-6 | . | TRBD1 | TRBV11-2 | CASSLSRQGYLHF | TGTGCCAGCAGCTTATCGAGACAGGGTTACCTCCACTTT
14 | TRBJ2-7 | . | . | TRBV25-1 | CASSEGALSYEQYF | TGTGCCAGCAGTGAAGGGGCCCTATCCTACGAGCAGTACTTC
16 | TRBJ2-7 | once | . | TRBV9 | CASSPAMGGGFYEQYF | TGTGCCAGCAGCCCCGCTATGGGGGGAGGTTTCTACGAGCAGTACTTC
16 | TRBJ2-1 | . | . | TRBV5-5 | CASSSSSVSSYNEQFF | TGTGCCAGCAGCTCCTCTAGCGTCAGCTCCTACAATGAGCAGTTCTTC
18 | TRBJ2-2 | . | TRBD2 | TRBV9 | CASSVDPAGVGNTGELFF | TGTGCCAGCAGCGTAGATCCAGCGGGAGTCGGTAACACCGGGGAGCTGTTTTTT
14 | TRBJ2-3 | . | . | TRBV5-1 | CASRRATSTDTQYF | TGCGCCAGCAGGAGGGCAACTAGCACAGATACGCAGTATTTT
16 | TRBJ2-5 | . | . | TRBV7-9 | CASSLKSTVDRETQYF | TGTGCCAGCAGCTTAAAATCTACAGTCGATAGGGAGACCCAGTACTTC
14 | TRBJ1-5 | . | TRBD1 | TRBV13 | CASSSTGGNQPQHF | TGTGCCAGCAGCTCGACAGGGGGAAACCAGCCCCAGCATTTT
15 | TRBJ1-3 | . | . | TRBV19 | CASSFGASSGNTIYF | TGTGCCAGTAGTTTTGGGGCCTCCTCTGGAAACACCATATATTTT
12 | TRBJ1-2 | . | . | TRBV24-1 | CATSRAGHGYTF | TGTGCCACCAGTCGCGCGGGGCACGGCTACACCTTC
13 | TRBJ1-1 | few | TRBD1 | TRBV5-6 | CASSPDRETEAFF | TGTGCCAGCAGCCCGGACAGGGAAACTGAAGCTTTCTTT
17 | TRBJ2-1 | . | TRBD2 | TRBV3-1/TRBV3-2 | CASSQALTSGGRNEQFF | TGTGCCAGCAGCCAAGCGTTGACTAGCGGGGGGAGGAATGAGCAGTTCTTC
16 | TRBJ2-1 | . | TRBD2 | TRBV12-5 | CASGLVPGTRGYEQFF | TGTGCTAGTGGTTTGGTACCCGGGACTAGGGGCTATGAGCAGTTCTTC
13 | TRBJ1-6 | few | . | TRBV4-2 | CASSQGRDSPLHF | TGTGCCAGCAGCCAAGGACGGGATTCACCCCTCCACTTT
14 | TRBJ2-7 | . | . | TRBV7-2 | CASSLTPRSYEQYF | TGTGCCAGCAGCTTAACCCCGAGGAGCTACGAGCAGTACTTC
15 | TRBJ2-3 | . | TRBD2 | TRBV19 | CASSIVAGATDTQYF | TGTGCCAGTAGTATAGTAGCGGGGGCCACAGATACGCAGTATTTT
18 | TRBJ2-6 | . | TRBD2 | TRBV7-8 | CASSLAPGGAGGANVLTF | TGTGCCAGCAGCTTAGCCCCCGGGGGGGCCGGTGGGGCCAACGTCCTGACTTTC
13 | TRBJ1-2 | . | TRBD1 | TRBV7-2 | CASSSGQGYGYTF | TGTGCCAGCAGCTCCGGACAGGGATATGGCTACACCTTC
17 | TRBJ2-3 | few | . | TRBV21-1 | CASSKALLAPGTDTQYF | TGTGCCAGCAGCAAAGCGCTTTTAGCGCCGGGCACAGATACGCAGTATTTT
13 | TRBJ1-1 | . | . | TRBV29-1 | CSVFSGVNTEAFF | TGCAGCGTTTTCTCCGGGGTGAACACTGAAGCTTTCTTT
19 | TRBJ2-1 | . | TRBD2 | TRBV7-6 | CASSLFWGGRTLSYNEQFF | TGTGCCAGCAGCTTATTCTGGGGCGGGAGGACACTTTCCTACAATGAGCAGTTCTTC
13 | TRBJ1-1 | once | . | TRBV19 | CASMWGLNTEAFF | TGTGCCAGTATGTGGGGCTTGAACACTGAAGCTTTCTTT
14 | TRBJ2-7 | . | . | TRBV5-5 | CASSLRGASYEQYF | TGTGCCAGCAGCTTGCGGGGGGCCTCCTACGAGCAGTACTTC
15 | TRBJ2-2 | . | TRBD2 | TRBV3-1/TRBV3-2 | CASTIAGGSTGELFF | TGTGCCAGCACAATAGCGGGAGGTTCCACCGGGGAGCTGTTTTTT
13 | TRBJ2-5 | once | . | TRBV6-5 | CASSYLRQETQYF | TGTGCCAGCAGTTACCTCAGGCAAGAGACCCAGTACTTC
14 | TRBJ1-6 | . | TRBD1 | TRBV3-1/TRBV3-2 | CASARTGVGSPLHF | TGTGCCAGCGCTCGGACAGGGGTTGGCTCACCCCTCCACTTT
13 | TRBJ1-5 | . | . | TRBV27 | CASGAYSNQPQHF | TGTGCCAGCGGGGCCTATAGCAATCAGCCCCAGCATTTT
16 | TRBJ2-1 | . | TRBD2 | TRBV19 | CASSTPGGYSYNEQFF | TGTGCCAGTAGTACGCCGGGAGGATACTCCTACAATGAGCAGTTCTTC
16 | TRBJ2-5 | once | TRBD1 | TRBV7-2 | CASRKYGTGSKETQYF | TGTGCCAGCAGAAAGTACGGGACAGGGAGTAAAGAGACCCAGTACTTC
15 | TRBJ1-3 | . | . | TRBV15 | CATSREGRAGNTIYF | TGTGCCACCAGCAGAGAAGGCAGGGCTGGAAACACCATATATTTT
13 | TRBJ2-7 | . | . | TRBV11-2 | CASSLAFSYEQYF | TGTGCCAGCAGCTTAGCCTTCTCCTACGAGCAGTACTTC
15 | TRBJ2-1 | few | . | TRBV6-5 | CASSFYGEPYNEQFF | TGTGCCAGCAGTTTTTACGGGGAACCCTACAATGAGCAGTTCTTC
14 | TRBJ2-7 | . | TRBD2 | TRBV27 | CASSGTSGGYEQYF | TGTGCCAGCAGTGGGACTAGCGGGGGGTACGAGCAGTACTTC
15 | TRBJ2-4 | . | . | TRBV27 | CASSSYSTAKNIQYF | TGTGCCAGCAGTTCCTACAGTACAGCCAAAAACATTCAGTACTTC
19 | TRBJ2-2 | . | TRBD1 | TRBV18 | CASSRRTIQGASNTGELFF | TGTGCCAGCTCACGGCGGACTATTCAGGGGGCTTCGAACACCGGGGAGCTGTTTTTT
15 | TRBJ2-3 | . | . | TRBV5-1 | CASSHSGHSTDTQYF | TGCGCCAGCAGCCATTCAGGGCACAGCACAGATACGCAGTATTTT
14 | TRBJ2-7 | . | . | TRBV24-1 | CATSAGGLSYEQYF | TGTGCCACCAGTGCGGGGGGCCTCTCCTACGAGCAGTACTTC
13 | TRBJ1-5 | . | . | TRBV7-3 | CASSYNANQPQHF | TGTGCCAGCAGCTACAACGCCAATCAGCCCCAGCATTTT
14 | TRBJ2-1 | . | . | TRBV7-3 | CASSFTGPVDEQFF | TGTGCCAGCAGCTTTACAGGGCCGGTCGATGAGCAGTTCTTC
15 | TRBJ2-3 | . | . | TRBV6-4 | CASSETGLSTDTQYF | TGTGCCAGCAGCGAAACAGGGCTCAGCACAGATACGCAGTATTTT
16 | TRBJ2-1 | . | TRBD2 | TRBV10-3 | CAISGVPLAGPNEQFF | TGTGCCATCAGTGGCGTCCCACTAGCGGGCCCCAATGAGCAGTTCTTC